The rows below give T cell receptor beta chains drawn from one sample of a study of B cell selection in AIRE deficiency. TCRdb's table, derived via immunoSEQ multiplex PCR, lists solely in-frame clones and lacks some. The table shows roughly 14,000 clones, with under 95% occurring only once. What was sequenced was Tregs sorted from PBMCs. The receptors here all came from a human donor with AIRE deficiency. The CDR3 runs from the conserved cysteine through the conserved F or W. A D gene is named only where the DNA matches it firmly. Size is omitted from some rows. Given values are once, few, many or a class for expanded clones.

cdr3_aa cdr3_nt j_call v_call clone_size cdr3_length d_call
CASSPTGPHQPQHF TGTGCCAGCTCACCCACAGGGCCCCATCAGCCCCAGCATTTT TRBJ1-5 TRBV18 NA 14 NA
CASSEIQGGTYEQYF TGTGCCAGCAGTGAAATCCAGGGGGGAACCTACGAGCAGTACTTC TRBJ2-7 TRBV2 NA 15 NA
CASRETGVYNQPQHF TGTGCCAGCAGGGAGACAGGGGTATACAATCAGCCCCAGCATTTT TRBJ1-5 TRBV2 NA 15 TRBD1
CASSPLLGTDTQYF TGTGCCAGCTCACCACTCTTAGGGACAGATACGCAGTATTTT TRBJ2-3 TRBV18 NA 14 NA
CASSWNRGLIPSTEAFF TGTGCCAGCAGCTGGAACAGGGGGCTGATTCCGAGCACTGAAGCTTTCTTT TRBJ1-1 TRBV5-6 NA 17 TRBD1
CASRRGGRSYNEQFF TGTGCCAGCAGACGGGGGGGAAGGTCCTACAATGAGCAGTTCTTC TRBJ2-1 TRBV6-1 once 15 TRBD2
CSVIRDRWLDTQYF TGCAGCGTTATCCGGGACAGGTGGTTGGATACGCAGTATTTT TRBJ2-3 TRBV29-1 NA 14 TRBD1
CASSSYRGQKNTEAFF TGTGCCAGCAGCTCGTACAGGGGTCAAAAGAACACTGAAGCTTTCTTT TRBJ1-1 TRBV11-1 NA 16 TRBD1
CASSQVPNQPQHF TGTGCCAGCAGTCAAGTACCAAATCAGCCCCAGCATTTT TRBJ1-5 TRBV5-5 NA 13 NA
CASSYGGGTGGNEQFF TGTGCCAGCAGTTACGGGGGAGGGACAGGGGGCAATGAGCAGTTCTTC TRBJ2-1 TRBV6-6 NA 16 TRBD1
CASSSAMDTQYF TGCGCCAGCAGCTCCGCTATGGATACGCAGTATTTT TRBJ2-3 TRBV5-1 once 12 NA
CASSLSSTSGYGETQYF TGTGCCAGCAGCTTAAGTTCAACTAGCGGATATGGGGAGACCCAGTACTTC TRBJ2-5 TRBV7-2 NA 17 TRBD2
CATEGQGYRDEQYF TGTGCCACAGAGGGACAGGGATATCGGGACGAGCAGTACTTC TRBJ2-7 TRBV25-1 NA 14 TRBD1
CASSRRDRAYSGNTIYF TGTGCCAGCAGCCGCCGGGACAGGGCTTACTCTGGAAACACCATATATTTT TRBJ1-3 TRBV7-2 NA 17 TRBD1
CASSLALAGDTYTDTQYF TGTGCCAGCAGCTTAGCCCTAGCGGGAGATACATATACAGATACGCAGTATTTT TRBJ2-3 TRBV7-2 NA 18 TRBD2
CASRGGSSTDTQYF TGTGCCAGCAGAGGCGGGAGTAGCACAGATACGCAGTATTTT TRBJ2-3 TRBV6-1 NA 14 TRBD2